This entry features one TCR beta chain sequence. The CDR3 has 16 amino acids. CDR1 is LGHNA, CDR2 YSLEER, per germline. J lost 0 bases, V lost 0 bases, and 5 bases had no gene match. Regarding treatment: randomized to nivolumab then ipilimumab (arm A) or the reverse (arm B). None of the patients previously received DNA-damaging chemotherapy. This sample stems from a study of sequential checkpoint blockade in melanoma. Background on the study: Arm A got nivolumab then ipilimumab; arm B the reverse, 1:1. Both treatment sequences were followed by maintenance nivolumab.

The table came from immunoSEQ multiplex PCR; TCRdb's copy has only in-frame clones and leaves some out. The sample lists around 15,000 clones; more than 65% were seen once. The sample in question was CD8+ T cells sorted from blood (inferred from file names), obtained from a patient given nivolumab and ipilimumab in sequence. V is TRBV4-3 and J is TRBJ2-7, with TRBD2 identical over 7 bases. This receptor was taken from a human donor with melanoma. CDR3 bases: TGCGCCAGCAGCCAAGAGTGGTCTAGCGGCTCCTACGAGCAGTACTTC. Protein product: CASSQEWSSGSYEQYF.